This paragraph covers one T cell receptor beta chain sequence. The data were obtained in a study of blood T cell repertoires in COVID-19. Study details: Samples representing acute and convalescent COVID-19 were sourced from the United States, Italy and Spain.

Someone with COVID-19 had been met by exposed participants within 2 weeks before study entry. CDR1 and CDR2 from the germline V gene are ENHRY and SYGVKD. Trimming removed 2 bases from V and 5 bases from J; junction bases left unmatched: 9. The CDR3 totals 16 residues. Sequencing was performed with immunoSEQ multiplex PCR; in TCRdb, only in-frame clones are kept and a portion is missing. The sample includes about 200,000 clones, 86% of them seen just once. This receptor was obtained from a woman aged 30 to 39 who had been exposed to COVID-19. This chain joins TRBV10-3 and TRBJ2-7; the match to TRBD2 covers 10 bases. Sequences were obtained from PBMCs or T cells enriched from blood (not recorded which). The CDR3 coding sequence is TGTGCCATCAGTGAGAGGAGCGGGGGGGCCTTTAACGAGCAGTACTTC. It translates to CAISERSGGAFNEQYF.